The TCR beta chain described here comes from a study of shared clonotypes between healthy human individuals. Sequencing used immunoSEQ multiplex PCR; TCRdb keeps in-frame clones, though not all of them. Altogether around 1 million clones are present, 76% being singletons, with the ten largest covering approximately 1.5%. Turning to this clone: Its target is unknown.

Study observations and caveats: Sampling included only blood; tissue repertoires likely differ.

Material for sequencing was memory CD4+ T cells sorted from blood. As for subset: CD45RA-negative fraction. This clonotype was sampled from a young man in good health.

The CDR3 sequence: CASSARDRPNQPQHF. The CDR3 DNA reads as TGTGCCAGCAGTGCCCGGGACAGACCCAATCAGCCCCAGCATTTT. The chain is built from TRBV27 and TRBJ1-5; 7 nucleotides match TRBD1. CDR3 size: 15 residues. Trimming removed 5 bases from V and 3 bases from J; junction bases left unmatched: 7. Germline loops: CDR1 MNHEY, CDR2 SMNVEV (reference sequence).